The 28 T cell receptor beta chains below were found in one sample sequenced in a study of T cell responses to AZD1222 COVID-19 vaccine listed by TCRdb under 2021. Library preparation employed the immunoSEQ multiplex PCR assay. TCRdb mirrors the immuneACCESS table, restricted to in-frame sequences. Some clones are absent from its copies; in checked studies, under half trace to an unresolved V gene, and the reason for the others is unknown. The sample data list some 150,000 clones, and 85% to 95% of these were observed just once. The leading ten clones occupy approximately 2.7% of the sample. The sample's time point label, decoded: baseline before first vaccination. Taken with the paper, the label for treatment or condition translates to: meningococcal conjugate vaccine given as trial control. Sequences were derived from peripheral blood, sampled on day 0 of MenACWY control vaccination. The origin of the receptors is an adult in good health.

J is TRBJ1-1 and V is TRBV2, with TRBD1 as a possible D gene (6 bases). CDR3 length: 10 residues. V lost 5 bases and J 8 bases, leaving 6 bases between the germline ends. Germline V gene lookup returns CDR1 SNHLY and CDR2 FYNNEI. CDR3: CASSRGEAFF. In DNA form, the CDR3 reads TGTGCCAGCAGTAGGGGGGAAGCTTTCTTT.

V and J are TRBV5-6 and TRBJ2-3; tentatively, D is TRBD1 or TRBD2 (6 bases each). CDR3 length equals 15 residues. Germline CDR1 and CDR2: SGHDT and YYEEEE. V lost 3 bases and J lost 2, with 13 bases in between. CDR3 coding DNA: TGTGCCAGCAGCTGGGGGGCTGCGGCCACAGATACGCAGTATTTT. Translated, it gives CASSWGAAATDTQYF.

The J gene is TRBJ1-3, the V gene TRBV7-9; weak D call: TRBD1 (6 bases). Trimming took off 5 bases at V and 2 bases at J, with 22 bases between the two ends. This CDR3 is built from 18 residues. Germline CDR1 and CDR2: SEHNR and FQNEAQ (reference sequence). The CDR3 is CASSGGAGGGHPGNTIYF. The CDR3 nucleotides read TGTGCCAGCAGCGGAGGGGCCGGGGGCGGTCATCCTGGAAACACCATATATTTT.

The gene calls are TRBV4-1 and TRBJ1-1, with D possibly TRBD1 on 6 matching bases. CDR3 size: 14 residues. The V gene's germline CDR1 is MGHRA and CDR2 YSYEKL. V lost 5 bases and J 2 bases, leaving 12 bases between the germline ends. CDR3 loop: CASSFRDTNTEAFF. CDR3 nucleotides: TGCGCCAGCAGCTTCAGGGACACCAACACTGAAGCTTTCTTT.

The rearrangement joins TRBV9 to TRBJ1-1; D not resolved. Trimming took off 2 bases at V and 0 bases at J, with 20 bases between the two ends. This CDR3 has 18 amino acids. Germline CDR1 SGDLS, CDR2 YYNGEE. In DNA form, the CDR3 reads TGTGCCAGCAGCGTTTCCGGGGTCCACTCTACAATGAACACTGAAGCTTTCTTT. Translating gives CASSVSGVHSTMNTEAFF. Drawing the rest from reference TRBV9 and TRBJ1-1, the complete variable domain is DSGVTQTPKHLITATGQRVTLRCSPRSGDLSVYWYQQSLDQGLQFLIQYYNGEERAKGNILERFSAQQFPDLHSELNLSSLELGDSALYFCASSVSGVHSTMNTEAFFGQGTRLTVV.

The rearrangement links TRBV28 to TRBJ2-7; D is perhaps TRBD1 or TRBD2 (5 bases each). Trimming removed 7 bases at V and 5 bases at J, with 15 bases between. The CDR3 totals 13 residues. Germline values: CDR1 MDHEN, CDR2 SYDVKM. CDR3 bases: TGTGCCAGCAATAGAGGGGACGTCGACGAGCAGTACTTC. Translation: CASNRGDVDEQYF.

The chain couples TRBV7-9 to TRBJ1-2; tentative D call: TRBD1 (6 bases). The CDR3 spans 15 residues. Germline CDR1 reads SEHNR; CDR2 reads FQNEAQ (reference sequence). Trimming cost V 5 bases and J 8 bases, with 21 bases left between them. CDR3 DNA sequence: TGTGCCAGCAGCCCAGGCGGGGGCGTGGATCGGGGCTACACCTTC. Translating it yields CASSPGGGVDRGYTF.

This clone was detected once. This chain joins TRBV2 and TRBJ1-3; no definite D call. The CDR3 length is 15 residues. V lost 3 bases and J lost 0, with 9 bases in between. Germline V lookup: CDR1 SNHLY, CDR2 FYNNEI. In DNA, the CDR3 is TGTGCCAGCAGTGACGAGGGCAACTCTGGAAACACCATATATTTT. Translating gives CASSDEGNSGNTIYF.

The chain joins TRBV9 to TRBJ2-5, with D perhaps matching TRBD1 (6 bases). The CDR3 consists of 13 residues. Germline CDR1 is SGDLS and CDR2 is YYNGEE. The V end lost 4 bases, the J end lost 3 bases, and 10 bases lay between the germline ends. The CDR3 DNA reads TGTGCCAGCAGCTTCCAGGGGAAAGAGACCCAGTACTTC. Translated, it gives CASSFQGKETQYF.

The chain couples TRBV18 to TRBJ1-1; TRBD1 matches 7 bases. The CDR3 is 14 amino acids. The V gene end was trimmed by 6 bases and the J gene end by 4 bases; junction bases not matched to a gene: 8. Germline CDR1 and CDR2: KGHSH and LQKENI. The chain's CDR3 is CASSGQTQSTEAFF. In DNA, the CDR3 is TGTGCCAGCTCGGGACAGACCCAGAGCACTGAAGCTTTCTTT.

The chain has TRBV3-1 (or the pseudogene TRBV3-2) and TRBJ1-6; D unclear. The germline V gene encodes CDR1 LGHDT and CDR2 YNNKEL (reference sequence). The germline V and J ends were trimmed by 6 bases and 8 bases, with 8 bases remaining between them. The CDR3 loop spans 12 amino acids. This CDR3 is CASRAGHSPLHF. CDR3 bases: TGTGCCAGCAGAGCAGGCCATTCACCCCTCCACTTT.

This rearrangement joins TRBV2 to TRBJ1-2, with D uncertain. CDR3 length: 11 amino acids. Trimming took 3 bases from V and 4 from J, leaving 3 bases between them. CDR1 SNHLY and CDR2 FYNNEI come from the germline V gene. The CDR3 region has the DNA TGTGCCAGCAGTGACATCTATGGCTACACCTTC. Translated, it gives CASSDIYGYTF.

As to this clone: The sample holds other DNA sequences that translate to the same CDR3. The CDR3 sequence is CASSQEYEQYF. The CDR3 DNA reads as TGTGCCAGCAGCCAAGAATACGAGCAGTACTTC. The chain carries TRBV3-1 (or the pseudogene TRBV3-2) and TRBJ2-7, with D unresolved. Trimming removed 0 bases from V and 4 bases from J, with 1 base in between. CDR3 length: 11 amino acids. CDR1 is LGHDT, CDR2 YNNKEL, per germline (reference sequence).

The rearrangement links TRBV28 to TRBJ2-7, with D hard to call. The CDR3 runs to 16 residues. Trimming took off 3 bases at V and 3 bases at J, with 18 bases between the two ends. CDR1 and CDR2 from the germline V gene are MDHEN and SYDVKM. The CDR3, as DNA: TGTGCCAGCAGTTTTCCCCAGAGTCTCCTAAGCTACGAGCAGTACTTC. Its translation is CASSFPQSLLSYEQYF.

The chain has TRBV5-1 and TRBJ2-7, with D perhaps matching TRBD2 (8 bases). The V end was cut by 0 bases, the J end by 2 bases, with 15 bases between. The CDR3 runs 16 residues. Germline V CDR1 and CDR2: SGHRS, YFSETQ. CDR3 nucleotides: TGCGCCAGCAGCTTGGGTCCGGGAGGGGGCCCCTACGAGCAGTACTTC. Protein: CASSLGPGGGPYEQYF.

This clone appeared a few times. The chain is built from TRBV18 and TRBJ2-7; possibly TRBD1 for D (6 bases). Per the germline V gene, CDR1 is KGHSH and CDR2 is LQKENI. Trimming removed 2 bases from V and 0 bases from J, with 20 bases in between. This CDR3 is built from 18 residues. Written as DNA, the CDR3 is TGTGCCAGCTCACCAGTGGGTAGCGCGAAGGGGGACTCCTACGAGCAGTACTTC. The encoded protein is CASSPVGSAKGDSYEQYF.

J is TRBJ1-1 and V is TRBV24-1; D perhaps matches TRBD1 (5 bases). The V end lost 1 base, the J end lost 4 bases, and 12 bases lay between the germline ends. The CDR3 runs 15 residues. The V gene's germline CDR1 is KGHDR and CDR2 SFDVKD. The CDR3 sequence is CATSDFRGGSTEAFF. The CDR3 bases are TGTGCCACCAGTGATTTTAGGGGTGGGAGCACTGAAGCTTTCTTT.

The chain joins TRBV30 to TRBJ1-5; possible D gene TRBD1, 6 bases. The CDR3 sequence is 13 residues long. V was clipped by 3 bases and J by 4 bases, with 10 bases between them. Per the germline V gene, CDR1 is GTSNPN and CDR2 is SVGIG (reference sequence). In nucleotides, the CDR3 is TGTGCCTGGAGAGGACAGTTTAATCAGCCCCAGCATTTT. Translated: CAWRGQFNQPQHF.

The rearrangement joins TRBV29-1 to TRBJ1-2, with TRBD1 as a possible D gene (5 bases). This CDR3 spans 16 amino acids. The germline V gene encodes CDR1 SQVTM and CDR2 ANQGSEA. Trimming left V 6 bases short and J 2 bases short, with 22 bases between. The CDR3 nucleotides are TGCAGCGTGGGAAAACCTAGACCCGGGGGGAACTATGGCTACACCTTC. Protein product: CSVGKPRPGGNYGYTF.

The V gene is TRBV19, the J gene TRBJ2-7; D unclear. Germline loops: CDR1 LNHDA, CDR2 SQIVND (reference sequence). This CDR3 has 13 amino acids. V was clipped by 5 bases and J by 1 base, with 9 bases between them. The CDR3 reads CASSPTASYEQYF. The CDR3 nucleotides are TGTGCCAGTAGTCCGACTGCTTCCTACGAGCAGTACTTC.

This clone occurred once. The chain employs TRBV27 and TRBJ2-3; D tentatively reads TRBD1 or TRBD2 (5 bases each). Between the trimmed V and J ends, which lost 7 bases and 0 bases, there was a span of 17 bases. Germline V gene data show CDR1 as MNHEY and CDR2 as SMNVEV (reference sequence). There are 16 residues in the CDR3. In DNA, the CDR3 is TGTGCCAGCACCACCACTCCGGGACGAAGCACAGATACGCAGTATTTT. This encodes CASTTTPGRSTDTQYF.

The chain uses TRBV5-1 and TRBJ1-2, with D perhaps TRBD1 (5 bases). The CDR3 is 15 amino acids. Germline V lookup: CDR1 SGHRS, CDR2 YFSETQ. Trimming stripped 3 bases from V and 9 bases from J, with 21 bases between. This chain's CDR3 is CASSWAGNKDWSYTF. DNA of the CDR3: TGCGCCAGCAGCTGGGCAGGGAATAAGGACTGGAGCTACACCTTC.

The rearrangement joins TRBV27 to TRBJ1-2; 8 nucleotides agree with TRBD1. The CDR3 sequence is 15 residues long. From germline, CDR1 is MNHEY and CDR2 SMNVEV (reference sequence). V gave up 4 bases and J gave up 3 bases; unmatched junction bases: 7. DNA of the CDR3: TGTGCCAGCAGTTCTGACAGGGGCTTTTACTATGGCTACACCTTC. Protein: CASSSDRGFYYGYTF.

The V gene is TRBV5-1, the J gene TRBJ1-6; D uncertain. V gave up 0 bases and J gave up 7 bases, with 14 bases separating them. Germline CDR1 and CDR2: SGHRS and YFSETQ. The CDR3 has 16 amino acids. The CDR3, as DNA: TGCGCCAGCAGCTTGGCCCCTGGGTCGACGAATTCACCCCTCCACTTT. Its protein is CASSLAPGSTNSPLHF.

The sample holds one count of this clone. In DNA, the CDR3 is TGTGCCAGCAGCTTACATTCCGACAGGGGGCCGAACACTGAAGCTTTCTTT. It encodes CASSLHSDRGPNTEAFF. The chain joins TRBV7-6 to TRBJ1-1; 10 bases are shared with TRBD1. Germline V gives CDR1 SGHVS, CDR2 FNYEAQ. This CDR3 is built from 17 residues. With 2 bases clipped from V and 1 base from J, the junction kept 7 bases outside the gene matches.

The chain carries TRBV6-1 and TRBJ1-2; 8 bases are a match to TRBD1. Unmatched junction bases numbered 3, after V lost 3 bases and J lost 3 bases. The CDR3 length is 14 residues. CDR1 is MNHNS, CDR2 SASEGT, per germline. CDR3 region: CASSDRGLDYGYTF. CDR3 bases: TGTGCCAGCAGTGACAGGGGGCTAGACTATGGCTACACCTTC.

The V call is TRBV7-2, the J call TRBJ2-2, with D tentatively TRBD1 (5 bases). There are 15 residues in the CDR3. CDR1 and CDR2 (germline): SGHTA, FQGNSA. V lost 5 bases to trimming and J lost 1 base, with 11 bases between them. The CDR3 spells CASSPKQVNTGELFF. CDR3 bases: TGTGCCAGCAGCCCTAAACAGGTGAACACCGGGGAGCTGTTTTTT.

The gene calls are TRBV9 and TRBJ2-7, with TRBD2 matching over 13 bases. This CDR3 comprises 15 residues. V shed 0 bases, J shed 5 bases, and the junction held 2 bases outside the gene matches. Germline lookup yields CDR1 SGDLS and CDR2 YYNGEE. The DNA for the CDR3 is TGTGCCAGCAGCGTAGAAGGACTAGCGGGAGACGAGCAGTACTTC. Amino acids: CASSVEGLAGDEQYF.